This entry concerns a single T cell receptor (beta chain). Its antigen is not identified. The data derive from a study of cytomegalovirus exposure and HLA in healthy donors. The PCR contained 60 Vbeta and 13 Jbeta primers. Only in-frame clones appear in the TCRdb table, and some are missing; sequencing was by immunoSEQ multiplex PCR. Of some 150,000 clones in the sample, 70% to 85% were seen once. Looked up from germline, CDR1 is GTSNPN and CDR2 is SVGIG (reference sequence). The CDR3 has 12 residues. Trimming took 2 bases from V and 8 from J, leaving 10 bases between them. Study-level findings and limits: What was likely a sequencing artifact was a cluster of highly shared sequence variants. V- and J-gene trimming of TCR beta was linked (in a later analysis) to a missense DCLRE1C variant. A later analysis found TCR association rates differed by HLA locus, highest for DRB1 and lowest for HLA-C.

The sequencing input was PBMCs. This receptor was identified in a man aged 40-49 years in good health and CMV-seronegative. This chain links TRBV30 with TRBJ2-1; D is unresolved. In nucleotides, the CDR3 is TGTGCCTGGAGTCCTCCTAGTGATGAGCAGTTCTTC. Its translation is CAWSPPSDEQFF.